Presented here are 23 T cell receptor beta chains from one specimen sequenced in a study of CXCR3-negative and CXCR3-positive naive CD8 T cells. Via 5' RACE with UMI labels, TRB cDNA libraries were prepared. TCRdb re-called the 5' RACE reads and gives one entry per CDR3 protein, without DNA. This table lists over 55,000 distinct CDR3 sequences. Specimen: memory CD8+ T cells from blood. The receptors come from a human donor in good health. Some clones in this sample may be carry-over from other donors' samples.

The gene calls are TRBV3-1 and TRBJ2-5; TCRdb selects TRBD1, and the lack of DNA leaves this call unchecked. The germline gives CDR1 LGHDT, CDR2 YNNKEL (reference sequence). This CDR3 comprises 14 residues. The CDR3 spells CASSQDLRGETQYF.

This sequence joins TRBV4-3 and TRBJ2-6; TCRdb's assignment of TRBD2 cannot be checked, as there is no DNA. Per germline, CDR1 LGHNA and CDR2 YSLEER. The CDR3 is 17 residues long. The CDR3: CASSQGRPLSGANVLTF.

V is TRBV20-1 and J is TRBJ2-7; TCRdb outputs TRBD2, but without DNA this stays unchecked. The CDR3 loop spans 15 amino acids. Germline lookup yields CDR1 DFQATT and CDR2 SNEGSKA (reference sequence). The CDR3 sequence is CSARDSAGFTYEQYF.

This chain joins TRBV24-1 and TRBJ2-5; no DNA is available, so the TRBD1 call from TCRdb remains unchecked. CDR3 length equals 15 residues. CDR1 is KGHDR, CDR2 SFDVKD, per germline. This CDR3 is CATSEGGQDIETQYF.

CDR3 sequence reads: CASSPGGPGPQHF. The gene calls are TRBV7-9 and TRBJ1-5; the D call from TCRdb, TRBD1, cannot be confirmed without DNA. From germline, CDR1 is SEHNR and CDR2 FQNEAQ (reference sequence). The CDR3 is 13 amino acids. Full variable domain (missing parts from reference TRBV7-9 and TRBJ1-5): DTGVSQNPRHKITKRGQNVTFRCDPISEHNRLYWYRQTLGQGPEFLTYFQNEAQLEKSRLLSDRFSAERPKGSFSTLEIQRTEQGDSAMYLCASSPGGPGPQHFGDGTRLSIL.

The rearrangement links TRBV18 to TRBJ1-1. The CDR3 is 13 residues long. CDR1 is KGHSH, CDR2 LQKENI, per germline. The CDR3 here is CASSNPMNTEAFF.

This chain joins TRBV20-1 and TRBJ2-5; without DNA, the TCRdb call of TRBD2 cannot be checked. The CDR3 loop spans 14 amino acids. The germline V gene encodes CDR1 DFQATT and CDR2 SNEGSKA (reference sequence). The CDR3 sequence: CSVAGGGWGETQYF.

V gene TRBV12-3 or TRBV12-4 combines with J gene TRBJ1-1. The CDR3 length is 14 residues. CDR3 sequence: CASSLILGYTEAFF.

This chain uses TRBV29-1 with TRBJ1-1. Germline lookup yields CDR1 SQVTM and CDR2 ANQGSEA. The CDR3 has 13 amino acids. This CDR3 reads CSVDLRENTEAFF.

This sequence joins TRBV4-3 and TRBJ1-1. Germline CDR1 reads LGHNA; CDR2 reads YSLEER. The CDR3 extends over 15 amino acids. This chain's CDR3 is CASSQERLDLTEAFF.

The chain is built from TRBV7-6 and TRBJ2-7; TCRdb designates TRBD1, a call that cannot be tested without DNA. The CDR3 consists of 14 residues. Germline loops: CDR1 SGHVS, CDR2 FNYEAQ. The CDR3 loop reads CASSSDRGAYEQYF.

This chain links TRBV4-3 with TRBJ2-6; TCRdb selects TRBD2, and the lack of DNA leaves this call unchecked. This CDR3 comprises 16 residues. CDR1 is LGHNA and CDR2 is YSLEER in the germline V gene. CDR3 loop: CASSQDGAAGANVLTF.

V is TRBV20-1 and J is TRBJ1-1; the TRBD1 assignment by TCRdb is unverifiable without DNA. This CDR3 has 16 residues. The germline CDR1 and CDR2 sequences are DFQATT and SNEGSKA (reference sequence). CDR3 sequence reads: CSAAGGSGTGAAEAFF.

This sequence joins TRBV25-1 and TRBJ2-3. The CDR3 contains 15 residues. Germline CDR1 reads MGHDK; CDR2 reads SYGVNS. The CDR3 reads CASSGNLDSINTQYF.

The CDR3: CASRPTGGTYEQYF. The gene calls are TRBV12-3 or TRBV12-4 and TRBJ2-7; lacking DNA, the TRBD1 call made by TCRdb goes unchecked. CDR3 size: 14 residues.

The V call is TRBV14, the J call TRBJ2-3. Germline V gives CDR1 SGHDN, CDR2 FVKESK. The CDR3 is 13 amino acids. The chain's CDR3 is CASSPRRVDTQYF.

The chain has TRBV28 and TRBJ2-7; the D call from TCRdb, TRBD2, cannot be confirmed without DNA. Germline V gives CDR1 MDHEN, CDR2 SYDVKM. The CDR3 length is 13 residues. The CDR3 region is CASAGGPSYEQYF.

By frequency, this clonotype registers medium-sized. This chain connects TRBV3-1 to TRBJ2-7. CDR1 and CDR2 (germline): LGHDT, YNNKEL (reference sequence). This CDR3 has 15 amino acids. This CDR3 is CASSQRPSSLYEQYF.

CDR3 sequence: CASSQVGLPSSYNEQFF. The chain links TRBV4-3 to TRBJ2-1; the TCRdb D gene call, TRBD1, has no DNA to confirm it. Germline V gives CDR1 LGHNA, CDR2 YSLEER. CDR3 length: 17 residues.

The gene calls are TRBV12-3 or TRBV12-4 and TRBJ2-1. The CDR3 runs 13 residues. CDR3 in amino acids: CASSSVIYNEQFF.

The chain uses TRBV6-1 and TRBJ1-1; TCRdb calls TRBD1, which cannot be checked without DNA. The CDR3 has 15 residues. Germline V gene lookup returns CDR1 MNHNS and CDR2 SASEGT. CDR3: CASSEAGTGVAKAFF.

This chain uses TRBV27 with TRBJ2-7. The germline gives CDR1 MNHEY, CDR2 SMNVEV (reference sequence). The CDR3 covers 15 residues. CDR3 in amino acids: CASSSDGYYSYEQYF.

This chain connects TRBV21-1 to TRBJ1-5. TRBV21-1 counts as a pseudogene. There are 18 residues in the CDR3. CDR3 protein: CASSKGSLGGRENQPQHF.